This T cell receptor (beta chain) came from a study of cytomegalovirus exposure and HLA in healthy donors (dated by TCRdb to about 2017). General notes on the study: According to a later analysis, one platform produced both the roughly 120 validation repertoires and the 730 or so repertoires of the first cohort. The study aimed to test whether cataloging public T cell receptors could reveal signatures of past pathogen exposure. Along with the approximately 650-subject first cohort, a separate validation cohort of more than 90 different subjects was used. High-throughput TCR immunosequencing, statistical association of individual TCRs with disease status, and machine learning were combined to predict cytomegalovirus infection status. General study outcomes and caveats: Of the cluster scores, about 94% were above 0 in a later analysis, which found that TCRs clustered in the first cohort also tended to co-occur in the 90 to 150 validation repertoires. The authors suggested that the approach could potentially be generalized to other disease states and immunological phenotypes. Most TCR sequences were seen in very few donors, while some public TCRs were found in many individuals. Three of the identified cytomegalovirus-associated TCR beta chains were confirmed in vitro to be specific for cytomegalovirus antigens. In the study, 150 to 200 TCR beta chains were listed as associated with cytomegalovirus. The validation cohort had no HLA typing available for a later analysis, so co-occurrence within that cohort was assessed over all 110 or so repertoires. In both the original and validation cohorts, the classifier was reported to diagnose cytomegalovirus status with high specificity and sensitivity.

The donors belonged to the validation cohort of around 130 subjects, which was separate from the approximately 660-subject first cohort. V is clipped by 0 bases and J by 10 bases, and the sequence between their germline boundaries is 17 bases long. CDR1 and CDR2 were assigned from the germline V gene as SGHRS and YFSETQ. The CDR3 starts with the cysteine, ends with the phenylalanine, and has 15 residues. Solely the CDR3 DNA is kept, with 45 bases framed from the first base. Libraries were constructed by the immunoSEQ multiplex PCR assay. In the original analysis: To diagnose cytomegalovirus status from the catalog of TCR beta chain sequences, a statistical classification framework was built. TCRdb retrieved this table from immuneACCESS and kept in-frame rearrangements only. Not all clones are present; in checked studies, unresolved V genes account for under half, and no reason is known for the remainder. The DNA was the basis for D and trimming; V, J and clone size are from that table. In all, the sample holds 150,000 to 180,000 clones, and 86% of those were seen once. The ten top clones hold about 22% of the sample.

As regards this clone: The antigen it binds to is not known. Qualities for individual bases were not recorded, and no much larger clone is one base off.

The sample taken for sequencing was PBMCs. The chain is assembled from TRBV5-1 and TRBJ2-1, with TRBD2 tentatively as D gene (5 bases match). This sequence was found in a young man in good health and CMV-seropositive. The CDR3 amino acid sequence is: CASSLDKRLMTEQFF. Read as DNA, the sequence is TGCGCCAGCAGCTTGGATAAGCGGCTGATGACGGAGCAGTTCTTC.